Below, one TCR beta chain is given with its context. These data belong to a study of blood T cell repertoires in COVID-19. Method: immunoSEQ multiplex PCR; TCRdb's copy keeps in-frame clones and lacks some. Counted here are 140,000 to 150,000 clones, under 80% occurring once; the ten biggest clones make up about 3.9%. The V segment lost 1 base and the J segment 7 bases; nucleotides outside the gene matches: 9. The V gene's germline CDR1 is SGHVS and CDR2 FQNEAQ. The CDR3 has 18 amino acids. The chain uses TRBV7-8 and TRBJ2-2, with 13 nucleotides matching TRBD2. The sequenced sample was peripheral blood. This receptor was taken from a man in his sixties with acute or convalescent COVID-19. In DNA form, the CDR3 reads TGTGCCAGCAGCTTAGACGTCTTGGGACTAGCGGGAAACGGGGAGCTGTTTTTT. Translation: CASSLDVLGLAGNGELFF.